This T cell receptor (beta chain) stems from a study of blood T cells in healthy people across ages. General study results and limits: Without sorted subsets, naive and antigen-experienced compartments could not be conclusively compared. Estimates of total diversity, which came from one million sequenced T cells, were considered to be underestimates.

This clonotype was recorded once. Its antigen remains unidentified. The CDR3 has 17 residues. CDR1 DFQATT and CDR2 SNEGSKA come from the germline V gene (reference sequence). V was pared by 4 bases and J by 0 bases, with 18 bases between. Primers used in a second PCR of roughly 6 to 11 cycles were a sample-barcoded 5' primer and a J-beta primer mix. Each cDNA molecule was tagged by a template-switch adaptor with 12 random nucleotides. Any given sample supplied a minimum of 2.5 million CDR3-containing paired-end reads. One entry per CDR3 protein results from TCRdb running MiXCR on the 5' RACE reads. The table includes about a million distinct CDR3 sequences, roughly 51% detected once.

V gene TRBV20-1 combines with J gene TRBJ2-2, with D possibly TRBD2 on 5 matching bases. The sequencing sample was made of blood. This receptor was taken from a woman in her sixties or seventies in good health. CDR3 sequence (DNA): TGCAGTGCTACGAACTGGGAGCGTAGAACGAACACCGGGGAGCTGTTTTTT. Its translation: CSATNWERRTNTGELFF.